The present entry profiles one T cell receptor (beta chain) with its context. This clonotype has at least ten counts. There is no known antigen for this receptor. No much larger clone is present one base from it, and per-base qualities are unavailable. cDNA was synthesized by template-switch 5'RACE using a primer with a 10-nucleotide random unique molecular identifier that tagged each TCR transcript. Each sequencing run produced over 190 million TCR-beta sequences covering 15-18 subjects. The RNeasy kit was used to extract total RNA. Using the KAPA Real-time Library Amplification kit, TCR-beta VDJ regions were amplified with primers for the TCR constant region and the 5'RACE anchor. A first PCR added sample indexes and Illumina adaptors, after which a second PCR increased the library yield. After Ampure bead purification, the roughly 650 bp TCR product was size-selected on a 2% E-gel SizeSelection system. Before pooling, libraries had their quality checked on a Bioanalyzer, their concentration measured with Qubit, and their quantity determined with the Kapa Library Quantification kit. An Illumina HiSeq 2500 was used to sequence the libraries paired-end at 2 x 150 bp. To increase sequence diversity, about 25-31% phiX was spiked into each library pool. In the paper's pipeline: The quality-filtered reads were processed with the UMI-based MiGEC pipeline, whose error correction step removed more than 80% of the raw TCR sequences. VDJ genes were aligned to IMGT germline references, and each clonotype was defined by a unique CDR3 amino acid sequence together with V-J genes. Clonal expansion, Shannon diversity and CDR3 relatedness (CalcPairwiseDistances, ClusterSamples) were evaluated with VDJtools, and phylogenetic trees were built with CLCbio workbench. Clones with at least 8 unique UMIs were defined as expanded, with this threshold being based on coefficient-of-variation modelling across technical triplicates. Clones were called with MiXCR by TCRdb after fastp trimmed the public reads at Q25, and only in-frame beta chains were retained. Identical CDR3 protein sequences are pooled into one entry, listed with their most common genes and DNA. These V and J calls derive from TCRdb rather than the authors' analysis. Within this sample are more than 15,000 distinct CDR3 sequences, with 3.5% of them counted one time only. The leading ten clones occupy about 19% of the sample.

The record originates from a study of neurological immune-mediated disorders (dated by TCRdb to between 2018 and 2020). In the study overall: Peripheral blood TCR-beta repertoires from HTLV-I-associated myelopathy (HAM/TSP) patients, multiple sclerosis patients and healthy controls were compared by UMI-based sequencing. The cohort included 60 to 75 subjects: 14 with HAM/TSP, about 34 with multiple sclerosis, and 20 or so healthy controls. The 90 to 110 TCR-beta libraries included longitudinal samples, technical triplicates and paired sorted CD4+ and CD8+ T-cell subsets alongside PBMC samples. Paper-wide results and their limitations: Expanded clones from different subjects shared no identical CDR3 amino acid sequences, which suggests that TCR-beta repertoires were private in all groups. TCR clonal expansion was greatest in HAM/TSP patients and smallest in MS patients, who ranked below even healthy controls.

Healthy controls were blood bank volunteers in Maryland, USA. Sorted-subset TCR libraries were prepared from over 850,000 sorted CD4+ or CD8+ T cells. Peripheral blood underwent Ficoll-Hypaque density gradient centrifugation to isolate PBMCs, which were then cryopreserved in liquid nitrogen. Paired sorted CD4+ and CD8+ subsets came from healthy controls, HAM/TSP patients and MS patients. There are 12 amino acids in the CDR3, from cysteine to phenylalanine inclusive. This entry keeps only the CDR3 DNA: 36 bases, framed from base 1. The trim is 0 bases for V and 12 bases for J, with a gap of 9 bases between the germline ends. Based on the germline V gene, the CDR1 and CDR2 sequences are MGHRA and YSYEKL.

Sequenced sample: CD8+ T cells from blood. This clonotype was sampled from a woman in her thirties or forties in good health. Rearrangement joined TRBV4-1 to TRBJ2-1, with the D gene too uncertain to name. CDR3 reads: CASSQDPNRQFF. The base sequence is TGCGCCAGCAGCCAAGATCCCAACCGGCAGTTCTTC.